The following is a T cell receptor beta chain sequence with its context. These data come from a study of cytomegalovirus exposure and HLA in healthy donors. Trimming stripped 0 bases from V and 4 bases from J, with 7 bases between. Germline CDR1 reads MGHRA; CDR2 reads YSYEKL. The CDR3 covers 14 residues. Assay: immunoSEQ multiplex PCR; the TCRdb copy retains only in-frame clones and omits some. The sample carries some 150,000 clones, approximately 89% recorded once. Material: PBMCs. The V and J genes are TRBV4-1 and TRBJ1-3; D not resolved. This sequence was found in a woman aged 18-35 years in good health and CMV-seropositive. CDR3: CASSQDRGGNTIYF. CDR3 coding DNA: TGCGCCAGCAGCCAAGACCGCGGCGGAAACACCATATATTTT.